This is a list of T cell receptor beta chains from one sample in a study of blood T cell repertoires in COVID-19. The data were produced by immunoSEQ multiplex PCR, yet TCRdb's version contains in-frame clones alone and is incomplete. The sample holds 250,000 or so clones, approximately 85% seen once. The source material was PBMCs or T cells enriched from blood (not recorded which). The receptors come from a woman between 45 and 60 years old who had recovered from COVID-19. The CDR3 runs from the conserved cysteine through the conserved F or W. A D gene is named only where the DNA matches it firmly. Rows may omit the clone size; those that give it use once, few, many or a size class.

NA	TRBD2	TRBV11-2	16	TRBJ2-1	TGTGCCAGCAGCTTATCTCGGACTAGCTCCTACAATGAGCAGTTCTTC	CASSLSRTSSYNEQFF
NA	TRBD1	TRBV27	14	TRBJ2-7	TGTGCCAGCAGTTTCACGGACAGGGTCCCCCCAGTGTACTTC	CASSFTDRVPPVYF
NA	TRBD2	TRBV3-1/TRBV3-2	15	TRBJ2-2	TGTGCCAGCGGGCGGGAGGGAGCGAACACCGGGGAGCTGTTTTTT	CASGREGANTGELFF
NA	NA	TRBV3-1/TRBV3-2	11	TRBJ1-1	TGTGCCAGCAGCCACGCGGCTGAAGCTTTCTTT	CASSHAAEAFF
NA	NA	TRBV28	17	TRBJ2-7	TGTGCCAGCAGTACCGCAACCACAACTACAGGGAACTACGAGCAGTACTTC	CASSTATTTTGNYEQYF
NA	NA	TRBV28	11	TRBJ2-3	TGTGCCAGCAGCCGTCGAGATACGCAGTATTTT	CASSRRDTQYF
NA	NA	TRBV7-6	14	TRBJ2-7	TGTGCCAGCAGCTTAGCGCCGGGGGAATACGAGCAGTACTTC	CASSLAPGEYEQYF
NA	TRBD2	TRBV2	17	TRBJ2-2	TGTGCCAGCAGTGAAGAGGAGGGACTAGCGGGAACCGGGGAGCTGTTTTTT	CASSEEEGLAGTGELFF
NA	NA	TRBV27	14	TRBJ1-6	TGTGCCAGTCCTCCCGGGATTTCTAATTCACCCCTCCACTTT	CASPPGISNSPLHF
NA	NA	TRBV6-5	15	TRBJ2-7	TGTGCCAGCAGTTACCTGGAGGGAGAAGCTCACGAGCAGTACTTC	CASSYLEGEAHEQYF
NA	TRBD1	TRBV27	15	TRBJ2-1	TGTGCCAGCAGTCACAGGGGCGGCTCCTACAATGAGCAGTTCTTC	CASSHRGGSYNEQFF
NA	NA	TRBV28	16	TRBJ1-1	TGTGCCAGCAGTTCCCCAATTTCCGGGACAAGACTTGAAGCTTTCTTT	CASSSPISGTRLEAFF
NA	NA	TRBV2	13	TRBJ2-7	TGTGCCAGCAGCTTCGGTCGGGTAGGCGAGCAGTACTTC	CASSFGRVGEQYF
NA	TRBD2	TRBV5-5	18	TRBJ2-3	TGTGCCAGCAGAGGAGCCAAACTAGCGGGAGGAGTCACAGATACGCAGTATTTT	CASRGAKLAGGVTDTQYF
NA	NA	TRBV5-6	13	TRBJ1-4	TGTGCCAGCAGCTTGGGACTTAATGAAAAACTGTTTTTT	CASSLGLNEKLFF
once	TRBD1	TRBV2	15	TRBJ2-2	TGTGCCAGCAACCCGGGACAGGCGAACACCGGGGAGCTGTTTTTT	CASNPGQANTGELFF
NA	TRBD1	TRBV2	17	TRBJ2-3	TGTGCCAGCAGTGAAAGTCCCCCGGGACAGGGACCGGATACGCAGTATTTT	CASSESPPGQGPDTQYF
few	TRBD2	TRBV3-1/TRBV3-2	17	TRBJ2-5	TGTGCCAGCAGCCAAGATAGGTCCGGGAGGACCCAAGAGACCCAGTACTTC	CASSQDRSGRTQETQYF
NA	NA	TRBV18	14	TRBJ1-1	TGTGCCAGCTCACCTACAGGGCCGGACGCTGAAGCTTTCTTT	CASSPTGPDAEAFF
NA	NA	TRBV2	13	TRBJ1-2	TGTGCCAGCAGTGAAGCTCTTAACTATGGCTACACCTTC	CASSEALNYGYTF
few	TRBD1	TRBV27	16	TRBJ2-5	TGTGCCAGCAGTTTAGGACAGGGGGCGATGGTAGAGACCCAGTACTTC	CASSLGQGAMVETQYF
NA	NA	TRBV11-2	15	TRBJ1-3	TGTGCCAGCAGCTTAGGCGGAGGGGTTGGAAACACCATATATTTT	CASSLGGGVGNTIYF
NA	TRBD2	TRBV29-1	15	TRBJ2-1	TGCAGCGTTGCCCTAGCGGACATTCCCTACAATGAGCAGTTCTTC	CSVALADIPYNEQFF
NA	NA	TRBV27	16	TRBJ2-7	TGTGCCAGCAGTCCCTCACAGGGAGAGGCTTTCTACGAGCAGTACTTC	CASSPSQGEAFYEQYF
NA	NA	TRBV11-2	14	TRBJ2-2	TGTGCCAGCAGCTTTTATCCCGACACCGGGGAGCTGTTTTTT	CASSFYPDTGELFF
NA	TRBD1	TRBV19	17	TRBJ2-1	TGTGCCAGTAGTCTAACAGGCGGGACAGGGAAAAGAAATGAGCAGTTCTTC	CASSLTGGTGKRNEQFF
NA	NA	TRBV28	13	TRBJ1-2	TGTGCCAGCAGTTTCAGGGGCAGGGATGGCTACACCTTC	CASSFRGRDGYTF
once	TRBD1	TRBV28	15	TRBJ2-7	TGTGCCAGCAGTTTTACAGGGGGAGAATCCTACGAGCAGTACTTC	CASSFTGGESYEQYF
NA	NA	TRBV2	13	TRBJ2-4	TGTGCCAGCAGTGAAGCGTGGCGGGCCTCCAGGTACTTC	CASSEAWRASRYF
NA	NA	TRBV27	13	TRBJ1-2	TGTGCCAGCAGGTTGACTGTAAACTATGGCTACACCTTC	CASRLTVNYGYTF
NA	TRBD2	TRBV4-1	16	TRBJ2-7	TGCGCCAGCAGCCAACGGCGGGAGGCCCCCTTCTACGAGCAGTACTTC	CASSQRREAPFYEQYF
NA	NA	TRBV7-2	14	TRBJ2-1	TGTGCCAGCAGCCCAGGTGGTAGTGTGTATGAGCAGTTCTTC	CASSPGGSVYEQFF
NA	TRBD1	TRBV19	15	TRBJ2-5	TGTGCCAGTAGTCCCTACACAGGGGCCCAAGAGACCCAGTACTTC	CASSPYTGAQETQYF
NA	NA	TRBV5-1	11	TRBJ1-2	TGCGCCAGCAGCGATGGGGGCGGCTACACCTTC	CASSDGGGYTF
NA	TRBD2	TRBV5-1	15	TRBJ2-1	TGCGCCAGCAGCTTCGTCAGCGGGGAAGGGAATGAGCAGTTCTTC	CASSFVSGEGNEQFF
few	NA	TRBV6-4	15	TRBJ2-7	TGTGCCAGCAGTGACCCCCGGACGGGGGTCTACGAGCAGTACTTC	CASSDPRTGVYEQYF
NA	NA	TRBV27	12	TRBJ2-7	TGTGCCAGCAGTTTGGAGGGTGACGAGCAGTACTTC	CASSLEGDEQYF